The present T cell receptor (beta chain) was sequenced within a study of T cells in tuberculosis. Across the study: CD1B tetramers identified T cells specific for mycobacterial lipid GMM.

The repertoire was sequenced with immunoSEQ multiplex PCR; TCRdb's copy has only in-frame clones and lacks some. Found here are 85,000 to 90,000 clones, more than 75% of them singletons; the top ten hold around 1.8%. CDR3 length: 14 amino acids. Germline V gene lookup returns CDR1 ENHRY and CDR2 SYGVKD. V was clipped by 1 base and J by 5 bases, with 9 bases between them. Sorting used thawed, overnight-rested PBMC stained with anti-CD3, a viability dye and GMM-loaded CD1B tetramer. The CD1B tetramers carried C32 glucose monomycolate purified from Rhodococcus equi. This receptor was identified in an adult woman with latent tuberculosis. The chain employs TRBV10-3 and TRBJ2-1, with D possibly TRBD1 on 5 matching bases. The sequencing sample was made of CD1b-GMM tetramer-negative cells sorted from PBMCs. The CDR3 protein is CAISEWQGDNEQFF. In DNA, the CDR3 is TGTGCCATCAGTGAGTGGCAGGGCGACAATGAGCAGTTCTTC.